This TCR beta chain comes out of a study of molecular identifiers for immune sequencing clone quantification (dated 2018 in TCRdb). As for the study more broadly: For a replicate experiment, RNA from around 20,000 or 100,000 naive CD8 T cells was divided into five aliquots, of which four were sequenced. The study was a methods study using CD8 T cells to benchmark molecular-identifier clustering-based TCR repertoire sequencing (MIDCIRS) and TCR RNA copy counting.

Libraries of naive CD8 T cells were generated from roughly 21,000 to 960,000 sorted cells, with 10%, 30% or 50% of the purified RNA used. Naive CD8 T cells, defined as CD8+CD4-CCR7+CD45RA+, were FACS-sorted into RLT Plus buffer on a BD FACSAria II. To test detection sensitivity, Jurkat RNA equal to 9 to 10 TCR copies was added to samples of about 20,000-1,000,000 naive CD8 T cells. CD8 T cells were enriched with RosetteSep CD8+ T Cell Enrichment Cocktail and Ficoll-Paque, followed by ACK red cell lysis. Notes on this clonotype: Its recognized antigen is unknown. A single base separates this from a much larger clone, so it may be a read error.

Results the study describes overall, beyond this receptor: Without barcode sub-clustering, chimeric consensus sequences inflated TCR diversity; chimeras reached as high as 47%. The naive libraries included spiked-in Jurkat TCR RNA (about nine copies' worth), and this Jurkat TCR RNA is not part of the donor repertoire. A single cell's worth of spiked-in Jurkat TCR RNA was reported detectable even among 750,000 to 1,000,000 naive CD8 T cells. In CMV-specific effector cells, clones with more than 20 RNA copies accounted for over 98% of molecules, whereas in naive cells such clones accounted for under 1%. Highly expanded clone sizes could be underestimated if identical TCR molecules share a barcode. Modeling estimated about 3 recovered TCR RNA copies per cell, compared with about 10 by digital PCR, which implies roughly 27% capture efficiency.

Library creation used PCR. Sequencing relied on a NextSeq 500. Bulk TCR libraries were prepared as previously described, using TCR primers listed in Table S5. The Qiagen AllPrep DNA/RNA kit was used to purify total RNA. Reads from multiple sequencing runs of the same library were pooled before analysis. The published analysis was carried out like this. Only reads with exact TCR constant sequence were kept, trimmed to 150 nt, and grouped by their 12-nt molecular barcodes. Reads in each barcode group were sub-clustered using a 15% Levenshtein threshold, and a quality-weighted consensus sequence was built for each RNA molecule. Non-functional sequences were excluded, and lower-count sequences lying one edit away from another sequence were also excluded. Barcode sub-clusters with fewer than 20% of the maximum read count were removed, based on fitting two negative binomial distributions. The public reads were quality trimmed at Q25 with fastp and then assembled into clones with MiXCR by TCRdb, keeping productive beta chains. Here each entry gathers all rows of one CDR3 protein and keeps the most common genes and DNA. The V and J calls were not made by the authors but by TCRdb's processing. This sample comprises fewer than 350,000 distinct CDR3 sequences, 24% of them detected only once. Of the sample, 0.65% to 0.75% falls within the top ten clones.

The germline V gene provides CDR1 SGHRS and CDR2 YFSETQ. Deletion took 4 bases off V and 10 bases off J, with a span of 14 bases between the germline ends. The CDR3 numbers 12 residues from cysteine through phenylalanine. The CDR3 DNA has 36 bases and is translated from base 1. This sequence was found in a human donor in good health. Some libraries in this study had Jurkat cell RNA spiked in. The sequencing sample was made of naive CD8+ T cells from blood, with Jurkat cell RNA spiked in. The cell subset or site label for this specimen denotes: FACS-sorted CD8+CD4-CCR7+CD45RA+ naive T cells. The sequence links TRBV5-1 to TRBJ1-1, with the D gene too uncertain to name. The sequenced DNA is TGCGCCAGCAGCGACCAAAACAATGCAGCTTTCTTT. This translates into CASSDQNNAAFF.